The 22 T cell receptor beta chains below were found in one sample sequenced in a study of shared clonotypes between healthy human individuals. Some clones are missing from TCRdb's copy, which holds only in-frame ones; the method was immunoSEQ multiplex PCR. Among 2 million to 2.5 million clones listed, 95% were seen once. Sequenced input: naive CD4+ T cells sorted from blood. Subset denoted: CD45RA+ positively selected. These receptors were taken from a man younger than 30 in good health.

The CDR3 coding sequence is TGTGCCAGCAGCGATATGATCTGGGGGCTCTCCTATAATTCACCCCTCCACTTT. Protein: CASSDMIWGLSYNSPLHF. The gene calls are TRBV5-4 and TRBJ1-6, with D possibly TRBD1 on 6 matching bases. CDR1 and CDR2 (germline): SGHNT, YYREEE (reference sequence). This CDR3 spans 18 amino acids. V shed 4 bases and J shed 0 bases, with 17 bases lying between them.

With respect to this clone: Other nucleotide sequences from this sample produce the same CDR3. The chain has TRBV5-1 and TRBJ1-1, with D possibly TRBD1 on 5 matching bases. V dropped 5 bases and J dropped 5 bases, with 7 bases sitting between them. Germline V gives CDR1 SGHRS, CDR2 YFSETQ. This CDR3 region has 11 residues. CDR3: CASRGGTEAFF. The CDR3 DNA is TGCGCCAGCAGGGGGGGTACTGAAGCTTTCTTT.

The chain joins TRBV10-3 to TRBJ2-7; 14 bases map to TRBD2. Trimming removed 7 bases from V and 7 bases from J; junction bases left unmatched: 6. Per germline, CDR1 ENHRY and CDR2 SYGVKD. CDR3 size: 14 residues. The CDR3 region is CAIMGLAGVGEQYF. Written as DNA, the CDR3 is TGTGCCATCATGGGACTAGCGGGAGTGGGGGAGCAGTACTTC.

This clone showed up just a few times. The chain joins TRBV5-1 to TRBJ2-5; 8 bases are a match to TRBD1. CDR1 and CDR2 from the germline V gene are SGHRS and YFSETQ. J gave up 2 bases and V 6 bases, and 6 bases lay outside the gene matches. This CDR3 spans 14 amino acids. This CDR3 reads CASNKGTGQETQYF. CDR3 DNA: TGCGCCAGCAACAAAGGGACAGGTCAAGAGACCCAGTACTTC.

The V and J genes are TRBV4-1 and TRBJ2-5; the D is unclear. Trimming removed 5 bases from V and 4 bases from J, with 11 bases in between. Germline V gene lookup returns CDR1 MGHRA and CDR2 YSYEKL. The CDR3 has 13 amino acids. The CDR3 DNA follows: TGCGCCAGCAGCTCCCTCCCTAGAGAGACCCAGTACTTC. Translation: CASSSLPRETQYF.

This clone was detected only once. This chain uses TRBV7-2 with TRBJ2-3; D possibly matches TRBD1 or TRBD2 (5 bases each). The CDR3 extends over 15 amino acids. Germline V gene data show CDR1 as SGHTA and CDR2 as FQGNSA. Trimming left V 0 bases short and J 0 bases short, with 7 bases between. Here the CDR3 DNA reads TGTGCCAGCAGCTTAGCGGGGGTGAGCACAGATACGCAGTATTTT. This sequence encodes CASSLAGVSTDTQYF.

This chain joins TRBV28 and TRBJ1-3, with D tentatively TRBD1 (5 bases). The CDR3 is 14 residues long. In germline, CDR1 is MDHEN, CDR2 SYDVKM. The V end was cut by 6 bases, the J end by 4 bases, with 13 bases between. The CDR3 is CASRSTGVGNTIYF. The CDR3 DNA reads as TGTGCCAGCAGGTCAACGGGGGTCGGAAACACCATATATTTT.

This clone was observed once. The rearrangement joins TRBV7-2 to TRBJ2-7; TRBD2 matches 9 bases. Per the germline V gene, CDR1 is SGHTA and CDR2 is FQGNSA. This CDR3 has 15 amino acids. The V segment lost 8 bases and the J segment 3 bases; nucleotides outside the gene matches: 11. CDR3 DNA sequence: TGTGCCAGCTCGTTTTTAGCGGGAGAGAACTACGAGCAGTACTTC. Translating gives CASSFLAGENYEQYF.

This chain uses TRBV6-1 with TRBJ2-1, with D possibly TRBD2 on 5 matching bases. This CDR3 has 12 amino acids. CDR1 and CDR2 from the germline V gene are MNHNS and SASEGT. Deletions cut 5 bases from V and 8 bases from J, with 10 bases between. CDR3 sequence: CASSPPGYEQFF. In DNA form, the CDR3 reads TGTGCCAGCAGTCCGCCGGGGTATGAGCAGTTCTTC.

As for this clone: The junction departs from germline at one end; a sequencing error may be responsible. The chain recombines TRBV5-1 with TRBJ2-5; D may be TRBD2 (6 bases). This CDR3 has 13 amino acids. The germline V gene encodes CDR1 SGHRS and CDR2 YFSETQ. CDR3 sequence reads: CANSVGGLGTQYF. The CDR3, as DNA: TGCGCCAACAGCGTCGGAGGGTTGGGGACCCAGTACTTC.

The chain links TRBV5-4 to TRBJ1-1; D remains ambiguous. V dropped 0 bases and J dropped 10 bases, with 10 bases sitting between them. Germline CDR1 reads SGHNT; CDR2 reads YYREEE (reference sequence). This CDR3 is built from 12 residues. The CDR3 loop reads CASSLDGYGAFF. The CDR3 region has the DNA TGTGCCAGCAGCTTGGACGGCTACGGAGCTTTCTTT.

In its sample, this clone was seen a few times. The rearrangement joins TRBV30 to TRBJ2-2; TRBD2 agrees at 7 bases. V was clipped by 7 bases and J by 6 bases; unmatched bases: 5. Germline CDR1 and CDR2: GTSNPN and SVGIG (reference sequence). The CDR3 contains 12 residues. The CDR3, as DNA: TGTGCCTTCGACGGGGGGTCCGGGGAGCTGTTTTTT. Its translation is CAFDGGSGELFF.

Notes on this clone: Distinct nucleotide sequences in the sample also encode this CDR3. The rearrangement links TRBV10-3 to TRBJ1-5, with a tentative D call TRBD1 (5 bases). The CDR3 runs to 12 residues. Between the trimmed V and J ends, which lost 4 bases and 5 bases, there was a span of 6 bases. Germline V lookup: CDR1 ENHRY, CDR2 SYGVKD. The CDR3 here is CAISAGDQPQHF. As DNA, the CDR3 is TGTGCCATCAGTGCGGGGGATCAGCCCCAGCATTTT.

The chain has TRBV5-1 and TRBJ2-4; weak D call: TRBD1 (6 bases). This CDR3 comprises 15 residues. Germline CDR1 SGHRS, CDR2 YFSETQ. V lost 0 bases and J 2 bases, leaving 9 bases between the germline ends. The chain's CDR3 is CASSLEQGTKNIQYF. CDR3 nucleotides: TGCGCCAGCAGCTTGGAACAGGGCACCAAAAACATTCAGTACTTC.

V usage is TRBV28 and J usage is TRBJ2-6; 7 bases line up with TRBD1. CDR3 size: 14 residues. Germline V gene sequence: CDR1 MDHEN, CDR2 SYDVKM. Trimming at V came to 5 bases and at J to 2 bases, leaving 0 bases not matched to a gene. CDR3: CASSTGAGANVLTF. The DNA of the CDR3 is TGTGCCAGCAGTACAGGGGCTGGGGCCAACGTCCTGACTTTC.

Here the CDR3 reads CASSLKRPGELFF. In DNA form, the CDR3 reads TGTGCCAGCAGTTTAAAAAGGCCCGGGGAGCTGTTTTTT. The J gene is TRBJ2-2, the V gene TRBV27; D is uncertain. CDR1 is MNHEY and CDR2 is SMNVEV in the germline V gene (reference sequence). The V gene lost 2 bases and the J gene lost 6 bases, with 7 bases spanning the gap. The CDR3 is made up of 13 amino acids.

The chain carries TRBV27 and TRBJ1-6, with 7 nucleotides matching TRBD1. V dropped 6 bases and J dropped 10; count of bases not matched to a gene: 9. The CDR3 extends over 14 amino acids. CDR1 MNHEY and CDR2 SMNVEV come from the germline V gene (reference sequence). CDR3 DNA: TGTGCCAGCAGGCAACAGGGGAAGGAGTCACCCCTCCACTTT. This sequence encodes CASRQQGKESPLHF.

The rearrangement joins TRBV2 to TRBJ2-1; D is uncertain. Trimming removed 6 bases from V and 6 bases from J, with 6 bases in between. The CDR3 totals 11 residues. CDR1 and CDR2 (germline): SNHLY, FYNNEI. The CDR3 DNA reads TGTGCCAGCAGGGGTACCAATGAGCAGTTCTTC. It specifies CASRGTNEQFF.

Concerning this clone: The sample holds other DNA sequences that translate to the same CDR3. The chain joins TRBV20-1 to TRBJ2-3; D gene uncertain. This CDR3 has 10 amino acids. V shed 6 bases and J shed 2 bases, with 3 bases lying between them. Germline V gene sequence: CDR1 DFQATT, CDR2 SNEGSKA (reference sequence). CDR3 protein: CSAPTDTQYF. In DNA form, the CDR3 reads TGCAGTGCGCCCACAGATACGCAGTATTTT.

The V gene is TRBV6-1, the J gene TRBJ2-1, with 9 bases lining up with TRBD2. The germline V gene has CDR1 MNHNS and CDR2 SASEGT. Losses at the gene ends were 9 bases for V and 3 bases for J; bases not matched to a gene: 9. The CDR3 is made up of 15 amino acids. CDR3 nucleotides: TGTGCCAGTCGTACCCTAGCGGGGTTCTACAATGAGCAGTTCTTC. It encodes CASRTLAGFYNEQFF.

The chain links TRBV15 to TRBJ1-4; 7 nucleotides line up with TRBD1. Germline-derived CDR1 and CDR2 are LNHNV and YYDKDF (reference sequence). The V segment lost 0 bases and the J segment 8 bases; nucleotides outside the gene matches: 9. The CDR3 is made up of 16 amino acids. Written as DNA, the CDR3 is TGTGCCACCAGCAGAGACCAGACAAGGGGGCAGGAAAAACTGTTTTTT. Amino acids: CATSRDQTRGQEKLFF.

This rearrangement joins TRBV30 to TRBJ2-5; TRBD1 agrees at 9 bases. V shed 7 bases, J shed 5 bases, and the junction held 8 bases outside the gene matches. The CDR3 is 13 residues long. CDR1 and CDR2 from the germline V gene are GTSNPN and SVGIG (reference sequence). The CDR3 sequence is CAYTQGAGETQYF. The CDR3 DNA follows: TGTGCCTACACACAGGGGGCCGGGGAGACCCAGTACTTC.